These 6 T cell receptor beta chains share one sample of origin, sequenced in a study of response to subunit inactivated influenza vaccine. TCRdb re-called the RT-PCR reads through MiXCR, storing one row per CDR3 protein. The sample has hundreds of thousands of distinct CDR3 sequences; 15% to 18% are singletons. This sample comprised PBMCs from blood, obtained about 11 days after vaccination. These receptor sequences come from a man in his fifties who received an inactivated influenza vaccine.

The chain recombines TRBV7-2 with TRBJ2-7; 9 positions agree with TRBD2. The length of the CDR3 is 14 residues. V was clipped by 0 bases and J by 6 bases; unmatched bases: 3. In germline, CDR1 is SGHTA, CDR2 FQGNSA. The DNA of the CDR3 is TGTGCCAGCAGCTTAGCTAGCGGGAGTCCCGAGCAGTACTTC. It yields the protein CASSLASGSPEQYF.

The J gene is TRBJ2-6, the V gene TRBV6-1; D perhaps matches TRBD1 (7 bases). Trimming cost V 5 bases and J 1 base, with 12 bases left between them. The germline CDR1 and CDR2 sequences are MNHNS and SASEGT. This CDR3 contains 16 residues. The CDR3 loop reads CASSKSGGSGANVLTF. The CDR3 DNA reads TGTGCCAGCAGTAAATCAGGGGGGTCTGGGGCCAACGTCCTGACTTTC.

The chain joins TRBV6-2 or TRBV6-3 to TRBJ2-3; the D is unclear. V gave up 8 bases and J gave up 2 bases, with 11 bases separating them. This CDR3 contains 13 residues. From germline, CDR1 is MNHEY and CDR2 SVGEGT. CDR3 region: CASCKRDTDTQYF. The CDR3 coding sequence is TGTGCCAGCTGCAAAAGGGACACAGATACGCAGTATTTT.

The chain joins TRBV3-1 to TRBJ2-1, with D uncertain. Trimming took 0 bases from V and 9 from J, leaving 9 bases between them. The CDR3 length is 13 residues. The V gene's germline CDR1 is LGHDT and CDR2 YNNKEL (reference sequence). DNA of the CDR3: TGTGCCAGCAGCCAAGATACCCGCGCTGAGCAGTTCTTC. Residues: CASSQDTRAEQFF.

The count of this clonotype is one. This rearrangement joins TRBV15 to TRBJ1-6; TRBD1 agrees at 8 bases. Losses at the gene ends were 0 bases for V and 14 bases for J; bases not matched to a gene: 9. CDR1 is LNHNV, CDR2 YYDKDF, per germline (reference sequence). The CDR3 extends over 15 amino acids. The CDR3 reads CATSRDPGQGYSLHF. The DNA of the CDR3 is TGTGCCACCAGCAGAGATCCCGGACAGGGCTACTCCCTCCACTTT.

This clonotype was seen only a few times. J is TRBJ2-3 and V is TRBV29-1; tentative D call: TRBD2 (6 bases). Germline CDR1 reads SQVTM; CDR2 reads ANQGSEA. Trimming left V 3 bases short and J 0 bases short, with 10 bases between. The CDR3 contains 14 residues. This CDR3 is CSVDAGTSTDTQYF. Here the CDR3 DNA reads TGCAGCGTTGATGCCGGGACTAGCACAGATACGCAGTATTTT.